This T cell receptor (beta chain) was sequenced in a study of cytomegalovirus exposure and HLA in healthy donors. Primers included in the PCR were 60 Vbeta and 13 Jbeta primers. Under the authors' procedure: In a later analysis, of tens of millions of unique beta chains, about 11 million appeared in at least two donors. Repertoires were generated with immunoSEQ multiplex PCR, while TCRdb's copy carries only in-frame clones and drops some. Clonal size and the V and J genes are those of that table, whereas D and trimming came from the DNA. The sample shows 150,000 to 200,000 clones, about four fifths of them seen only once. Trimming took off 4 bases at V and 2 bases at J, with 6 bases between the two ends. The length of the CDR3 is 12 residues. CDR1 and CDR2 (germline): SQVTM, ANQGSEA. Concerning this clone itself: Its cognate antigen is unknown. Other nucleotide sequences in the sample specify the same CDR3.

Study outcomes and limitations: Most subjects' HLA-A and HLA-B alleles were reportedly predicted from TCR beta sequences. It was assumed in the presence/absence analyses that sequencing depth was roughly uniform across donors. Association with HLA alleles at 0.05 false discovery rate was found for 15,000 to 20,000 TCR beta sequences in a later analysis.

The sequenced material came from PBMCs. The chain links TRBV29-1 to TRBJ1-5, with D possibly matching TRBD1 (6 bases). The TCR comes from a male donor in good health and CMV-seropositive. CDR3 DNA: TGCAGCGTTGGACAGGGCAATCAGCCCCAGCATTTT. Amino acids: CSVGQGNQPQHF.